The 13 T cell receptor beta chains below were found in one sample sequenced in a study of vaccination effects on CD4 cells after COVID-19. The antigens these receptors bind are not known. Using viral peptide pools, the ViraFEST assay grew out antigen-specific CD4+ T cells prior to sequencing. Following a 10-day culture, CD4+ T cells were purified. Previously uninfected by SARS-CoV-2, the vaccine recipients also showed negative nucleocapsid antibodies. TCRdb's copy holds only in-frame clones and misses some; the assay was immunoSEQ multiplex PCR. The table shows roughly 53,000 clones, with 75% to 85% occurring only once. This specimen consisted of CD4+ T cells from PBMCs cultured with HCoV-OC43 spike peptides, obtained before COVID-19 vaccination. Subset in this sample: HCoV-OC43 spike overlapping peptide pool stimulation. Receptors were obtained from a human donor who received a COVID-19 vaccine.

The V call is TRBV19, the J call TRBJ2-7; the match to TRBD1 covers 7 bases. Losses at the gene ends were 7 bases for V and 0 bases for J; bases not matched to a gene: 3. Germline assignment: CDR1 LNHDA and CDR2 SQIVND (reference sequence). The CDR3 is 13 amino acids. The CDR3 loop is CASKGAGSYEQYV. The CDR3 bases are TGTGCCAGTAAGGGGGCCGGCTCCTACGAGCAGTACGTC.

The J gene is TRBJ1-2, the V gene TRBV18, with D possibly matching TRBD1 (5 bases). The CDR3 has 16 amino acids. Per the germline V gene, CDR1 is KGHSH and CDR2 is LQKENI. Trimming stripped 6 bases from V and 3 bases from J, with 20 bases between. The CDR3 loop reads CASSPGTGTFDYGYTF. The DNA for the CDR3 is TGTGCCAGCTCTCCCGGGACGGGTACCTTTGACTATGGCTACACCTTC.

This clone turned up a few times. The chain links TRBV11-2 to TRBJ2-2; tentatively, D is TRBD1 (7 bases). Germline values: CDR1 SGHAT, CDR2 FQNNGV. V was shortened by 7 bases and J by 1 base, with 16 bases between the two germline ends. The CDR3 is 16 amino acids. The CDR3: CASTHRGTVNTGELFF. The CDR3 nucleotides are TGTGCCAGCACCCACCGGGGGACAGTGAACACCGGGGAGCTGTTTTTT.

The CDR3 sequence is CASSQDSGSGGTGELFF. The CDR3 bases are TGTGCCAGCAGCCAAGATTCGGGTTCAGGGGGGACCGGGGAGCTGTTTTTT. The chain employs TRBV4-2 and TRBJ2-2; D may be TRBD1 (7 bases). From germline, CDR1 is LGHNA and CDR2 YNFKEQ. The CDR3 extends over 17 amino acids. Trimming took 0 bases from V and 5 from J, leaving 16 bases between them.

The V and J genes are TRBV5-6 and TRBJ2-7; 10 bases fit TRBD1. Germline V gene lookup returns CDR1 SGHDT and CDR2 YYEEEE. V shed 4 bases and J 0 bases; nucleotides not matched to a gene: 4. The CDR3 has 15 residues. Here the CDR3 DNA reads TGTGCCAGCAGCCGGTGGACAGGGGGCTCCTACGAGCAGTACGTC. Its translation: CASSRWTGGSYEQYV.

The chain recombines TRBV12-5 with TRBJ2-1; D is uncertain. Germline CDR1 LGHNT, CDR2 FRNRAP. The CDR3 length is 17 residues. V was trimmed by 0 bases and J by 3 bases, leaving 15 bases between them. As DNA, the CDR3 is TGTGCTAGTGGTTTGGTTCCCCTTACCGCGATCTACAATGAGCAGTTCTTC. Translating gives CASGLVPLTAIYNEQFF.

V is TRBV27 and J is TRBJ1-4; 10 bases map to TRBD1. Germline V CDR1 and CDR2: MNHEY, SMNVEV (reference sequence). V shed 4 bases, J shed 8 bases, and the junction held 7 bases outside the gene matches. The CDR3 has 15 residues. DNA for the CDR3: TGTGCCAGCAGTTCTCCCGGGACAGGGGTGGAAAAACTGTTTTTT. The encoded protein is CASSSPGTGVEKLFF.

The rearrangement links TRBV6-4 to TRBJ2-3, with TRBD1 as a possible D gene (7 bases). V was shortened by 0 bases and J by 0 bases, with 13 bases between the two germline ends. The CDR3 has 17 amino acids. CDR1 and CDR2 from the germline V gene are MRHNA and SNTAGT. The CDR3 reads CASSDSGGGFSTDTQYF. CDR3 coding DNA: TGTGCCAGCAGTGACTCAGGAGGGGGCTTTAGCACAGATACGCAGTATTTT.

CDR3 sequence: CASSPEAGDYGYTF. CDR3 bases: TGTGCCAGCTCACCAGAGGCAGGCGACTATGGCTACACCTTC. The chain recombines TRBV18 with TRBJ1-2; D uncertain. The CDR3 extends over 14 amino acids. Germline V gene data show CDR1 as KGHSH and CDR2 as LQKENI. Trimming took 2 bases from V and 3 from J, leaving 10 bases between them.

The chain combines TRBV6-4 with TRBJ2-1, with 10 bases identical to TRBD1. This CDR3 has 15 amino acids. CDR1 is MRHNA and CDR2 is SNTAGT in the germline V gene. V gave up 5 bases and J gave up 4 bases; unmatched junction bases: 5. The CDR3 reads CASSTGTGAYNEQFF. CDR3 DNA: TGTGCCAGCAGTACCGGGACAGGGGCATACAATGAGCAGTTCTTC.

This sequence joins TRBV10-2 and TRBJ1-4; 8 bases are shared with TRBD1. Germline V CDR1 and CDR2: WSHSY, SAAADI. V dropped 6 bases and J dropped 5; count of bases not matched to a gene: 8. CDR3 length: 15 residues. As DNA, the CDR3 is TGCGCCAGCAGCCTACCCGGGACAGGCAATGAAAAACTGTTTTTT. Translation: CASSLPGTGNEKLFF.

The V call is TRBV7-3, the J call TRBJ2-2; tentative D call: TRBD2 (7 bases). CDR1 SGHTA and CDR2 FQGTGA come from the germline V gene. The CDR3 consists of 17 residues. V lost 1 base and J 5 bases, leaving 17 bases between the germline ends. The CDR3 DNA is TGTGCCAGCAGCTTAAAGGGGGGGACATCGTCAACCGGGGAGCTGTTTTTT. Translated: CASSLKGGTSSTGELFF.

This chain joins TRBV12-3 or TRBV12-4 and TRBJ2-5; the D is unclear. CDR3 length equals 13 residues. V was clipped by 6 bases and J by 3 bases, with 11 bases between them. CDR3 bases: TGTGCCAGCAGCCGAATTGGGGAAGAGACCCAGTACTTC. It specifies CASSRIGEETQYF.